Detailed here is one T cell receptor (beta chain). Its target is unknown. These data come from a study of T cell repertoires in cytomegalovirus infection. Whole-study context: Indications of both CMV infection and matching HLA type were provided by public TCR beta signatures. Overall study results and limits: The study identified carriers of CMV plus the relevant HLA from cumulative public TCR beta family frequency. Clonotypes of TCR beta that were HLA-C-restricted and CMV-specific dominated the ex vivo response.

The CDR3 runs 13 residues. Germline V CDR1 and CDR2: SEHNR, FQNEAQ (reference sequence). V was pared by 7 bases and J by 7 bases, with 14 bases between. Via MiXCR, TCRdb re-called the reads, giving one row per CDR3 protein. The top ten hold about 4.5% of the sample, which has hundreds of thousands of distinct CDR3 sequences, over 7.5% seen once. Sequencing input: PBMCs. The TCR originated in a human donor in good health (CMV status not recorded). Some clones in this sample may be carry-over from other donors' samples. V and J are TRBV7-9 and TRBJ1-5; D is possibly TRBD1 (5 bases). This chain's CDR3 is CASTWGERQPQHF. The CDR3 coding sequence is TGTGCCAGCACCTGGGGGGAACGACAGCCCCAGCATTTT.